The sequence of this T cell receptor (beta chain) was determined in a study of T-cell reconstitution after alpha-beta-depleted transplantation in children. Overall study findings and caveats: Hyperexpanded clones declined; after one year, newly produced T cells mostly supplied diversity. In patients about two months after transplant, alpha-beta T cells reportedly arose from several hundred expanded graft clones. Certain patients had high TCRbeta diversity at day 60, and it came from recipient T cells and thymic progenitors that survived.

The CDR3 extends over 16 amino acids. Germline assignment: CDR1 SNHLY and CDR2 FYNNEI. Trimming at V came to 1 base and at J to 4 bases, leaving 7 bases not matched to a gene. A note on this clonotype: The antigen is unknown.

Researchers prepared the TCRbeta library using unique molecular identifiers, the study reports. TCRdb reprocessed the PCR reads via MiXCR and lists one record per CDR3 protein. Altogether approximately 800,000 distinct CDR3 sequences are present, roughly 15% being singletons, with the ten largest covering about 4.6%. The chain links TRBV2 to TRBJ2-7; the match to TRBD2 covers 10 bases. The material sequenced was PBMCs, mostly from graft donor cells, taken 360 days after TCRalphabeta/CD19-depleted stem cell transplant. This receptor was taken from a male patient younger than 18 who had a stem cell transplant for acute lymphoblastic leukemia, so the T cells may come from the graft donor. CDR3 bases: TGTGCCAGCAGTGAAGAAACTAGCGGGATGTCGTACGAGCAGTACTTC. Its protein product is CASSEETSGMSYEQYF.